The rows below give T cell receptor beta chains drawn from one sample of a study of blood T cell repertoires in COVID-19. Assay used: immunoSEQ multiplex PCR; TCRdb lists only in-frame clones, some missing. The sample holds approximately 200,000 clones, just over 85% seen once. Sequencing used peripheral blood. These receptors came from a man younger than 35 with active or convalescent COVID-19. Both conserved end residues are trimmed from each CDR3. The D gene is left open where the match is weak.

d_call | v_call | cdr3_aa
TRBD2 | TRBV25-1 | ASSDALAGYTGELF
TRBD1 | TRBV29-1 | SVGIQGTSYEQY
- | TRBV24-1 | ATSDKTRGGNTGELF
- | TRBV30 | AWSVTGVGTEAF
- | TRBV4-2 | ASSHRGETQY
- | TRBV27 | ASSLIVPIQDYEQY
- | TRBV30 | AWNLGQERAPLH
- | TRBV21-1 | ASSSKLGAGLAGVEWGDEQF
TRBD2 | TRBV7-2 | ASSLGLAGGGGQWETQY
- | TRBV29-1 | SVNGLPEAYNEQF
- | TRBV19 | ASRTGTRLTDTQY
TRBD1 | TRBV5-8 | ASSFRDRGLEQY
TRBD1 | TRBV29-1 | SVADRTGNTIY